This T cell receptor beta chain was identified in a study of blood T cell repertoires in COVID-19. Study background: The study drew acute and convalescent COVID-19 samples from the United States, Italy and Spain. The cDNA or gDNA used as material had been derived from T cells, B-cell-depleted T cells, or PBMCs.

The V gene lost 8 bases and the J gene lost 9 bases, with 10 bases spanning the gap. There are 10 residues in the CDR3. CDR1 SNHLY and CDR2 FYNNEI come from the germline V gene. In the study's own analysis: Estimation of nucleated cell counts was performed using reference gene primer amplification. The assay was immunoSEQ multiplex PCR, and TCRdb's table has in-frame clones only and misses some. The DNA was the basis for D and trimming; V, J and clone size are from that table. The table lists 3,600 or so clones, 70% of them singletons. Material for sequencing was peripheral blood. This clonotype originated in a man in his 70s with active COVID-19. This sequence joins TRBV2 and TRBJ2-5, with D perhaps matching TRBD2 (6 bases). The chain's CDR3 is CASGGNAQYF. CDR3 in DNA: TGTGCCAGCGGAGGGAACGCCCAGTACTTC.